The T cell receptor (beta chain) described here comes from a study of T cell responses to AZD1222 COVID-19 vaccine. Pooled samples include second doses given at about 4 or 12 weeks. Using immunoSEQ multiplex PCR, the repertoire was profiled, and TCRdb retains in-frame clones only, with some absent. The data contain 40,000 to 50,000 clones, over 80% of them singletons. By sample fraction, this clone is medium-sized (0.01 to 0.1%). The TCR comes from an adult who received the AZD1222 COVID-19 vaccine. The specimen was peripheral blood, collected 28 days after the second AZD1222 dose.

CDR3 nucleotides: TGTGCCAGCAGCCAAGGACTAGCGGGGGGGCAACATGAGCAGTTCTTC. Translating gives CASSQGLAGGQHEQFF. The rearrangement joins TRBV3-1 (or the pseudogene TRBV3-2) to TRBJ2-1; 14 nucleotides match TRBD2. Trimming took 1 base from V and 8 from J; bases not matched to a gene: 4. The CDR3 has 16 amino acids. Germline V gene sequence: CDR1 LGHDT, CDR2 YNNKEL (reference sequence).